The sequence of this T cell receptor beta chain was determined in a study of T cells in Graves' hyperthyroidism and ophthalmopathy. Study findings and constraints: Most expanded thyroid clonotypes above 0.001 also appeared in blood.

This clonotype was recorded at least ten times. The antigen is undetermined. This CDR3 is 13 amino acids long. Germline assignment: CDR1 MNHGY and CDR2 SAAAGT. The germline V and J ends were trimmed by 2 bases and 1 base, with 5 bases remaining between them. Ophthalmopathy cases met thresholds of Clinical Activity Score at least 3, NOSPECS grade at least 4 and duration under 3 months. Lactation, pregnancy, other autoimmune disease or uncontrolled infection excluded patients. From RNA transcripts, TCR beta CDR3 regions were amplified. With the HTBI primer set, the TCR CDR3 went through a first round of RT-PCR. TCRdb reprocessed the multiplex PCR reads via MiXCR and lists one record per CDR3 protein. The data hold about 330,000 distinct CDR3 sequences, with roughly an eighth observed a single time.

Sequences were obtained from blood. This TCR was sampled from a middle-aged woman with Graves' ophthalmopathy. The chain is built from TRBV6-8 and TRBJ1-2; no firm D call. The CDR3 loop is CASSYDGNYGYTF. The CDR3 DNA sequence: TGTGCCAGCAGTTACGACGGTAACTATGGCTACACCTTC.